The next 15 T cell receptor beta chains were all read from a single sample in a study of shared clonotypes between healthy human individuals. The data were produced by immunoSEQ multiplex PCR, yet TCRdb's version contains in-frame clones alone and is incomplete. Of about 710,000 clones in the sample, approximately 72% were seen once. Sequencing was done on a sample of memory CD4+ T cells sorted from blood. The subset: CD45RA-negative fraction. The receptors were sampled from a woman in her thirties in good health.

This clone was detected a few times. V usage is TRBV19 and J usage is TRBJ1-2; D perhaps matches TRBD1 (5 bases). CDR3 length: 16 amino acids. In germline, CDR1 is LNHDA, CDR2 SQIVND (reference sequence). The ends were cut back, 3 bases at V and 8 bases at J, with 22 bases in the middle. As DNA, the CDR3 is TGTGCCAGTAGTATGTCCCCGGGGCGGAGCCTTGAGGGCTACACCTTC. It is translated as CASSMSPGRSLEGYTF.

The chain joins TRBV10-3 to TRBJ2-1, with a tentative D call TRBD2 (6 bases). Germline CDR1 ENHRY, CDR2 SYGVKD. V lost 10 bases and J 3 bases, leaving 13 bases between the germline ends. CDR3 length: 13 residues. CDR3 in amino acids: CATSGGDYNEQFF. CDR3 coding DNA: TGTGCCACGTCCGGGGGTGACTACAATGAGCAGTTCTTC.

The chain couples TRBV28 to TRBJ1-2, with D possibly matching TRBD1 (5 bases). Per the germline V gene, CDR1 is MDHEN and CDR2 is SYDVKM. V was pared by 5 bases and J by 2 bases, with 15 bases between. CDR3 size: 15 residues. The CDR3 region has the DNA TGTGCCAGCAGTCCATCCGACACAGGAAACTATGGCTACACCTTC. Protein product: CASSPSDTGNYGYTF.

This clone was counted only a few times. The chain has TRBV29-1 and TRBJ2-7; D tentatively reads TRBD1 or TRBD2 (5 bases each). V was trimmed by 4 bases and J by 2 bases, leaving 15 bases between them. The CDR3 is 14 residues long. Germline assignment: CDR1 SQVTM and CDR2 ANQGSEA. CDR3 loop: CSVAGAAIPYEQYF. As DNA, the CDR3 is TGCAGCGTTGCCGGGGCAGCTATACCCTACGAGCAGTACTTC.

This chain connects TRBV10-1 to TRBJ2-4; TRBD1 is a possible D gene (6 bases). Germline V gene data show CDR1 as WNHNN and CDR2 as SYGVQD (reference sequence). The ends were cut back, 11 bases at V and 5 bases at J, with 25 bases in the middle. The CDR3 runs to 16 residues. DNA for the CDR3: TGCGCCGGTCAACCGGGACACCCTTTTGGGGAAAACATTCAGTACTTC. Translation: CAGQPGHPFGENIQYF.

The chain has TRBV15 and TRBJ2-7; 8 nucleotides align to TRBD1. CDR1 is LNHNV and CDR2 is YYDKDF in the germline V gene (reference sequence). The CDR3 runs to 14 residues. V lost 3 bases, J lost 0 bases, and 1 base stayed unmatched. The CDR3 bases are TGTGCCACCAGCAGCCAGGGGGCCTCCTACGAGCAGTACTTC. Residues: CATSSQGASYEQYF.

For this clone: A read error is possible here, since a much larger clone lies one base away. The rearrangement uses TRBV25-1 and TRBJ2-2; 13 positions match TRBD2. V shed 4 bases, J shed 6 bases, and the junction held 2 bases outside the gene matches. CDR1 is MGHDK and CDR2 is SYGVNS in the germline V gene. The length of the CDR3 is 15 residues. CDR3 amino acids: CASSGTSGSPGELFF. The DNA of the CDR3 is TGTGCCAGCAGTGGGACTAGCGGGAGCCCCGGGGAGCTGTTTTTT.

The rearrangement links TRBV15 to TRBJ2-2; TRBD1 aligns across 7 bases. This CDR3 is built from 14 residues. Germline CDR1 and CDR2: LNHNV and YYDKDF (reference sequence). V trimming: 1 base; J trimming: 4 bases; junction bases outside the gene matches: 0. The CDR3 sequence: CATSRGQGTGELFF. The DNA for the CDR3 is TGTGCCACCAGCAGAGGACAGGGCACCGGGGAGCTGTTTTTT.

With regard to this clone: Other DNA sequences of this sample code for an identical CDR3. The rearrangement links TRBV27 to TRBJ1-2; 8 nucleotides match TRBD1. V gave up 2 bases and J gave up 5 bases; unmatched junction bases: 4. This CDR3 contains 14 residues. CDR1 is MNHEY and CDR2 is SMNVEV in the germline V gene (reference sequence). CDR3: CASSLGTGGYGYTF. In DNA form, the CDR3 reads TGTGCCAGCAGTTTAGGAACAGGGGGGTATGGCTACACCTTC.

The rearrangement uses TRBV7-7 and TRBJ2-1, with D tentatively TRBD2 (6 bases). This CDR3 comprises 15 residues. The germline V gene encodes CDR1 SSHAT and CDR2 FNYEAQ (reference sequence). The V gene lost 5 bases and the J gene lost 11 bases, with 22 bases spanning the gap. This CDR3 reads CASSKGRDPVVKQFF. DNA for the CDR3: TGTGCCAGCAGCAAGGGGCGGGACCCAGTTGTTAAGCAGTTCTTC.

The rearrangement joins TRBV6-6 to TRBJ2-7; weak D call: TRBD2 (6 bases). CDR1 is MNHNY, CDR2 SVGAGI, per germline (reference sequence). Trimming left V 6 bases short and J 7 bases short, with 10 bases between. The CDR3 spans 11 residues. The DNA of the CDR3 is TGTGCCAGCAGGGGAGGCAAAGAGCAGTACTTC. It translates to CASRGGKEQYF.

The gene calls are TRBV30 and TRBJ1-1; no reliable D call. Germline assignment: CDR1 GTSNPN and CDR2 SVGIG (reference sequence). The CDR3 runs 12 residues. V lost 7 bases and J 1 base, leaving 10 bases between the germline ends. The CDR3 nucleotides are TGTGCCTCTACGTCCGGGAACACTGAAGCTTTCTTT. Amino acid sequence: CASTSGNTEAFF.

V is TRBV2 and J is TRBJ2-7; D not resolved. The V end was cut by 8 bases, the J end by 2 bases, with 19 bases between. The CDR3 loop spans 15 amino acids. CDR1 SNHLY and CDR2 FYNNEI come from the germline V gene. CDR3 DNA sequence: TGTGCCAGCTCCGAATACCTTATTTCCGCCTACGAGCAGTACTTC. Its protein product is CASSEYLISAYEQYF.

This CDR3 is CASSLRARVRDEQFF. The CDR3 nucleotides read TGTGCCAGCAGTTTAAGGGCGAGGGTTCGCGATGAGCAGTTCTTC. The genes are TRBV27 and TRBJ2-1; a weak D match, TRBD2 (5 bases). Between the trimmed V and J ends, which lost 2 bases and 8 bases, there was a span of 16 bases. The germline V gene has CDR1 MNHEY and CDR2 SMNVEV (reference sequence). This CDR3 has 15 residues.

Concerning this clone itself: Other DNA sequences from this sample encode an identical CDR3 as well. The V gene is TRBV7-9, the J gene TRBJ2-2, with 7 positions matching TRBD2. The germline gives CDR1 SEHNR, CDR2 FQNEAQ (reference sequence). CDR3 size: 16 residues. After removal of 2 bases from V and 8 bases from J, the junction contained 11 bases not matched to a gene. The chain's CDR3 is CASSLNVGAGVGELFF. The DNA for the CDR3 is TGTGCCAGCAGCTTAAACGTCGGGGCGGGAGTGGGGGAGCTGTTTTTT.